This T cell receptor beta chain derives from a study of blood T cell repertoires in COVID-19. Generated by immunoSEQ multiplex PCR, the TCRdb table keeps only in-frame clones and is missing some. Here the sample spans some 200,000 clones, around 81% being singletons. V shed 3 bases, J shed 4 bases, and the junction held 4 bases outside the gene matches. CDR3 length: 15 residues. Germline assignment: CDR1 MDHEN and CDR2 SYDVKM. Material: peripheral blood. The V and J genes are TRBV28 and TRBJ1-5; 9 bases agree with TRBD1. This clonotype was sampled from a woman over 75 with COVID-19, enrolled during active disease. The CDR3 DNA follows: TGTGCCAGCAGTTTGGCGACAGGGGGGAATCAGCCCCAGCATTTT. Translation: CASSLATGGNQPQHF.